A single sample gave rise to the 18 T cell receptor beta chains below, sequenced in a study of T cell repertoires in cytomegalovirus infection. TCRdb processed the reads anew with MiXCR; each CDR3 protein has one entry. The sample holds 480,000 or so distinct CDR3 sequences, over 9% seen once. The sequenced sample consisted of PBMCs. These receptors were obtained from a human donor in good health (CMV status not recorded). Some clones in this sample may be carry-over from other donors' samples.

This sequence joins TRBV20-1 and TRBJ1-2, with a possible D match to TRBD1 (6 bases). The CDR3 length is 14 residues. V lost 4 bases, J lost 7 bases, and 19 bases lay in between. Germline loops: CDR1 DFQATT, CDR2 SNEGSKA (reference sequence). The CDR3 sequence is CSAKEWGQGGGYTF. The CDR3 coding sequence is TGCAGTGCTAAGGAGTGGGGGCAGGGTGGTGGCTACACCTTC.

The sample holds a few counts of this clonotype. The chain employs TRBV15 and TRBJ1-4, with 7 bases that match TRBD1. From germline, CDR1 is LNHNV and CDR2 YYDKDF (reference sequence). This CDR3 has 14 residues. The V and J ends lost 3 bases and 6 bases, in that order; junction bases with no gene match: 4. The chain's CDR3 is CATSRQGEYEKLFF. The CDR3 nucleotides are TGTGCCACCAGCAGGCAGGGGGAGTATGAAAAACTGTTTTTT.

This clonotype appeared many times. The chain employs TRBV20-1 and TRBJ2-5; possibly TRBD1 for D (7 bases). There are 13 residues in the CDR3. V was pared by 6 bases and J by 7 bases, with 18 bases between. From germline, CDR1 is DFQATT and CDR2 SNEGSKA (reference sequence). The CDR3: CSARGVRTGTQYF. DNA of the CDR3: TGCAGTGCCAGGGGGGTGAGGACTGGGACCCAGTACTTC.

This clonotype came up many times. The chain employs TRBV12-3 or TRBV12-4 and TRBJ2-5, with D uncertain. V dropped 2 bases and J dropped 2 bases, with 12 bases sitting between them. CDR3 size: 15 residues. The CDR3 nucleotides are TGTGCCAGCAGTTTAAGGGTCAGTGGACAAGAGACCCAGTACTTC. Its translation is CASSLRVSGQETQYF.

This clonotype was found many times. This chain joins TRBV7-9 and TRBJ2-7, with 9 bases identical to TRBD2. The CDR3 contains 14 residues. After removal of 6 bases from V and 0 bases from J, the junction contained 3 bases not matched to a gene. Germline values: CDR1 SEHNR, CDR2 FQNEAQ (reference sequence). CDR3 bases: TGTGCCAGCAGTCGACTAGCGGACTCCTACGAGCAGTACTTC. This encodes CASSRLADSYEQYF.

This clonotype has only one observation. The chain is built from TRBV14 and TRBJ2-1, with 8 bases matching TRBD2. The germline V gene encodes CDR1 SGHDN and CDR2 FVKESK. V dropped 4 bases and J dropped 7; count of bases not matched to a gene: 12. The CDR3 loop spans 16 amino acids. Here the CDR3 reads CASSPRTSSGGNEQFF. In DNA, the CDR3 is TGTGCCAGCAGCCCCCGGACTAGCTCCGGGGGGAATGAGCAGTTCTTC.

This clonotype appeared a few times. The rearrangement links TRBV5-1 to TRBJ2-5; 11 positions match TRBD2. The CDR3 length is 17 residues. With V trimmed by 0 bases and J by 7 bases, 11 bases remained unmatched. CDR1 and CDR2 (germline): SGHRS, YFSETQ. The CDR3 is CASSLEASGGSVGTQYF. Here the CDR3 DNA reads TGCGCCAGCAGCTTGGAGGCTAGCGGGGGGTCCGTCGGGACCCAGTACTTC.

The table lists this clonotype with a few counts. The chain's CDR3 is CASSLGPLAGGRNEQFF. The DNA for the CDR3 is TGCGCCAGCAGCTTGGGACCTCTCGCGGGAGGGAGGAATGAGCAGTTCTTC. V and J are TRBV5-1 and TRBJ2-1; 9 bases align to TRBD2. CDR3 length: 17 residues. Losses at the gene ends were 0 bases for V and 7 bases for J; bases not matched to a gene: 11. CDR1 SGHRS and CDR2 YFSETQ come from the germline V gene.

This clonotype has ten or more counts. The rearrangement links TRBV23-1 to TRBJ1-5; D gene unclear. TRBV23-1 carries the ORF label, with uncertain function. The V end was cut by 1 base, the J end by 9 bases, with 10 bases between. This CDR3 is 13 amino acids long. The CDR3 loop is CASSQFKKGPQHF. In DNA, the CDR3 is TGCGCCAGCAGTCAATTCAAAAAAGGGCCCCAGCATTTT.

This clonotype was seen only a few times. This chain's CDR3 is CASTPGGFGYGYTF. The CDR3 region has the DNA TGTGCCAGCACCCCCGGGGGGTTTGGCTATGGCTACACCTTC. The chain joins TRBV5-4 to TRBJ1-2; a possible D gene is TRBD1 (5 bases). CDR3 size: 14 residues. Trimming shortened V by 6 bases and J by 4 bases, and 16 bases separated the two germline ends. Germline V CDR1 and CDR2: SGHNT, YYREEE (reference sequence).

This clonotype was seen repeatedly, ten times or more. The genes are TRBV7-2 and TRBJ2-3; D unclear. V lost 4 bases and J 4 bases, leaving 9 bases between the germline ends. The CDR3 contains 13 residues. In germline, CDR1 is SGHTA, CDR2 FQGNSA. The CDR3 reads CASSSLLADTQYF. The DNA for the CDR3 is TGTGCCAGCAGCTCCCTTCTGGCAGATACGCAGTATTTT. Looking up the rest from reference TRBV7-2 and TRBJ2-3 gives the full variable domain: GAGVSQSPSNKVTEKGKDVELRCDPISGHTALYWYRQSLGQGLEFLIYFQGNSAPDKSGLPSDRFSAERTGGSVSTLTIQRTQQEDSAVYLCASSSLLADTQYFGPGTRLTVL.

The V and J genes are TRBV20-1 and TRBJ2-1, with a weak D call TRBD2 (6 bases). Germline V gene data show CDR1 as DFQATT and CDR2 as SNEGSKA (reference sequence). The CDR3 loop spans 17 amino acids. V was trimmed by 0 bases and J by 4 bases, leaving 19 bases between them. The CDR3 spells CSARDAARSGRYNEQFF. CDR3 sequence (DNA): TGCAGTGCTAGAGATGCGGCGCGAAGCGGGCGATACAATGAGCAGTTCTTC.

V usage is TRBV12-3 or TRBV12-4 and J usage is TRBJ2-7, with D tentatively TRBD1 (6 bases). Deletions cut 6 bases from V and 8 bases from J, with 20 bases between. The CDR3 totals 14 residues. In DNA form, the CDR3 reads TGTGCCAGCAGCCGAGGGGGACCTGGGGCTAAGCAGTACTTC. It encodes CASSRGGPGAKQYF.

J is TRBJ1-4 and V is TRBV29-1; 7 bases match TRBD1. The V gene's germline CDR1 is SQVTM and CDR2 ANQGSEA. Trimming removed 6 bases from V and 5 bases from J; junction bases left unmatched: 15. The CDR3 consists of 16 residues. The CDR3 sequence: CSVLFNRDSLNEKLFF. DNA for the CDR3: TGCAGCGTCCTATTCAACCGGGACAGCCTCAATGAAAAACTGTTTTTT.

V usage is TRBV28 and J usage is TRBJ1-2, with D unclear. V lost 2 bases, J lost 0 bases, and 13 bases lay in between. Germline lookup yields CDR1 MDHEN and CDR2 SYDVKM. This CDR3 has 16 residues. This chain's CDR3 is CASSLPLDITNYGYTF. CDR3 DNA: TGTGCCAGCAGTTTACCCCTAGATATAACTAACTATGGCTACACCTTC.

This clonotype was counted at least ten times. V usage is TRBV6-1 and J usage is TRBJ1-1, with unresolved D. Germline V lookup: CDR1 MNHNS, CDR2 SASEGT. V lost 4 bases, J lost 2 bases, and 8 bases lay in between. There are 13 residues in the CDR3. The CDR3 nucleotides are TGTGCCAGCAGTGGCCCGAGAAACACTGAAGCTTTCTTT. It specifies CASSGPRNTEAFF.

This clonotype has at least ten counts. This chain joins TRBV7-3 and TRBJ2-7, with 7 positions matching TRBD2. V lost 1 base and J lost 2; bases outside the gene matches: 8. This CDR3 contains 16 residues. The V gene's germline CDR1 is SGHTA and CDR2 FQGTGA. CDR3 region: CASSLNYGRIAYEQYF. The CDR3 nucleotides are TGTGCCAGCAGCTTAAATTACGGGAGGATCGCCTACGAGCAGTACTTC.

This clonotype was detected ten times or more. The chain combines TRBV7-2 with TRBJ2-6; TRBD2 matches 12 bases. Trimming took 5 bases from V and 4 from J; bases not matched to a gene: 6. Germline assignment: CDR1 SGHTA and CDR2 FQGNSA. The CDR3 sequence is 17 residues long. This CDR3 is CASSVTSGRTGANVLTF. The CDR3 DNA reads as TGTGCCAGCAGCGTAACTAGCGGGAGGACCGGGGCCAACGTCCTGACTTTC.